Following are 9 T cell receptor beta chains from one sample sequenced in a study of beta chain features in type 1 diabetes (dated by TCRdb to 2017 to 2018). Libraries were built with the immunoSEQ multiplex PCR assay. All of the isolated RNA was reverse transcribed with the High Capacity cDNA Reverse Transcription Kit, so expressed TCRB transcripts were sequenced. Sourced from immuneACCESS, this table was stored by TCRdb with only in-frame sequences that have V and J called. A share of the clones is absent; for the studies checked, an unresolved V gene accounts for under half, and the remainder has no known explanation. Within this sample are 140,000 to 150,000 clones, with around 50% of them counted one time only. Under 0.45% of the sample is taken by the ten largest. The material sequenced was Tregs from blood. The cell subset or site label, as the study defines it: regulatory CD4+ T cells. The receptors originated from a man younger than 30 in good health.

This chain uses TRBV10-3 with TRBJ2-7; TRBD1 aligns across 7 bases. The J segment lost 6 bases and the V segment lost 8 bases, leaving 4 bases of the junction unmatched. Germline V gene data show CDR1 as ENHRY and CDR2 as SYGVKD. The CDR3 runs to 11 residues. The DNA of the CDR3 is TGTGCCATCCGACAGGGCTCCGAGCAGTACTTC. It is translated as CAIRQGSEQYF.

J is TRBJ1-3 and V is TRBV30, with D hard to call. Germline CDR1 GTSNPN, CDR2 SVGIG (reference sequence). Trimming removed 2 bases from V and 4 bases from J, with 9 bases in between. The CDR3 is 13 amino acids. The CDR3 DNA reads TGTGCCTGGAGTCGTTATAGAGGAAACACCATATATTTT. Its translation is CAWSRYRGNTIYF.

The V call is TRBV6-5, the J call TRBJ2-7, with TRBD1 as a possible D gene (6 bases). CDR1 is MNHEY, CDR2 SVGAGI, per germline. Deletions cut 2 bases from V and 2 bases from J, with 10 bases between. This CDR3 has 14 residues. CDR3 sequence reads: CASSYAGTTYEQYF. DNA for the CDR3: TGTGCCAGCAGTTACGCCGGGACAACCTACGAGCAGTACTTC.

The chain joins TRBV7-2 to TRBJ1-6, with D tentatively TRBD1 (5 bases). The CDR3 runs to 13 residues. Germline V gene lookup returns CDR1 SGHTA and CDR2 FQGNSA. V was pared by 3 bases and J by 6 bases, with 6 bases between. The CDR3 DNA reads as TGTGCCAGCAGCTTGGGACTTAATTCACCCCTCCACTTT. Its protein product is CASSLGLNSPLHF.

This clone qualifies as medium-sized. V gene TRBV23-1 combines with J gene TRBJ1-3; 7 positions agree with TRBD1. TRBV23-1 is classed as an ORF, of uncertain function. The CDR3 covers 19 residues. V shed 3 bases and J 1 base; nucleotides not matched to a gene: 15. This chain's CDR3 is CASSHFRGRRGESGNTIYF. CDR3 in DNA: TGCGCCAGCAGTCACTTTAGGGGGCGGAGGGGCGAGTCTGGAAACACCATATATTTT.

A few counts support this clone. The V and J genes are TRBV2 and TRBJ2-5, with 9 bases identical to TRBD1. The J call is uncertain, as TRBJ2-7 better fits the DNA end. Per the germline V gene, CDR1 is SNHLY and CDR2 is FYNNEI. The CDR3 has 14 residues. CDR3 in DNA: TGTGCCAGCAGGGCCGGGACAGGGAACTACGAGCAGTACTTC. This codes for CASRAGTGNYEQYF.

This clone was observed a few times. This sequence joins TRBV20-1 and TRBJ2-7; TRBD2 is a possible D gene (5 bases). The CDR3 is 10 amino acids. V lost 7 bases to trimming and J lost 5 bases, with 9 bases between them. Germline CDR1 and CDR2: DFQATT and SNEGSKA (reference sequence). The DNA of the CDR3 is TGCAGTGTCCGGAGGAACGAGCAGTACTTC. Its protein product is CSVRRNEQYF.

J is TRBJ1-6 and V is TRBV30; 9 bases match TRBD1. V gave up 5 bases and J gave up 8 bases; unmatched junction bases: 4. Germline values: CDR1 GTSNPN, CDR2 SVGIG (reference sequence). The CDR3 length is 13 residues. Here the CDR3 DNA reads TGTGCCTGGCGGGGGACAGGGTATTCACCCCTCCACTTT. Amino acid sequence: CAWRGTGYSPLHF. Complete variable domain (other parts from reference TRBV30 and TRBJ1-6): SQTIHQWPATLVQPVGSPLSLECTVEGTSNPNLYWYRQAAGRGLQLLFYSVGIGQISSEVPQNLSASRPQDRQFILSSKKLLLSDSGFYLCAWRGTGYSPLHFGNGTRLTVT.

The V gene is TRBV5-4, the J gene TRBJ2-2, with D tentatively TRBD2 (6 bases). Trimming stripped 2 bases from V and 4 bases from J, with 9 bases between. There are 14 residues in the CDR3. The germline V gene encodes CDR1 SGHNT and CDR2 YYREEE (reference sequence). This CDR3 reads CASSFRGLTGELFF. As DNA, the CDR3 is TGTGCCAGCAGCTTCCGGGGACTCACCGGGGAGCTGTTTTTT.